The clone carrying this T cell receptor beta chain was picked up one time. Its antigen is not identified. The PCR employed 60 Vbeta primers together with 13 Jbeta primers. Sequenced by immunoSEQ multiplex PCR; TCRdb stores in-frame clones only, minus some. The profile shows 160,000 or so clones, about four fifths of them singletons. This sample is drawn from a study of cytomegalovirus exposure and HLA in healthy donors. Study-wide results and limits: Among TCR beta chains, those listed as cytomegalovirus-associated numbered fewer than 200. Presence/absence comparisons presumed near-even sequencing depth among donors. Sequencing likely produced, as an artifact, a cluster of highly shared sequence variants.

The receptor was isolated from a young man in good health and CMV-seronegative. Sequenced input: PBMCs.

The CDR3 region has the DNA TGCGCCAGCAGCCCCTGGAGGGAAGGGTCCTATAATTCACCCCTCCACTTT. This gives the protein CASSPWREGSYNSPLHF. The rearrangement links TRBV5-1 to TRBJ1-6; D gene unclear. Germline V gene lookup returns CDR1 SGHRS and CDR2 YFSETQ. The CDR3 spans 17 residues. Trimming took off 4 bases at V and 1 base at J, with 15 bases between the two ends.